These 13 T cell receptor beta chains originate from one sample sequenced in a study of shared clonotypes between healthy human individuals. CD8 cells regarded as naive lacked CD45RO, were positively chosen for CCR7, and omitted terminally differentiated effector memory CD45RA+ cells. Produced via immunoSEQ multiplex PCR; TCRdb's table is partial and in-frame only. Of around 1.9 million clones listed, 93% are singletons. Sequenced input: naive CD8+ T cells from PBMCs. The receptors were sampled from a young man in good health. Some clones in this sample may be carry-over from other donors' samples.

Only one count was recorded for this clone. The J gene is TRBJ2-1, the V gene TRBV10-2; D unclear. V was pared by 8 bases and J by 1 base, with 3 bases between. CDR1 is WSHSY and CDR2 is SAAADI in the germline V gene. This CDR3 has 11 residues. Here the CDR3 reads CASGSYNEQFF. CDR3 nucleotide sequence: TGCGCCAGCGGTTCCTACAATGAGCAGTTCTTC.

CDR3 nucleotide sequence: TGTGCCAGCAGCTTGCCCGAGGGGGGGCAGTTCTTC. It is translated as CASSLPEGGQFF. The V call is TRBV5-4, the J call TRBJ2-1, with D tentatively TRBD1 or TRBD2 (6 bases each). Trimming removed 1 base at V and 12 bases at J, with 11 bases between. In germline, CDR1 is SGHNT, CDR2 YYREEE (reference sequence). The length of the CDR3 is 12 residues.

The chain recombines TRBV11-2 with TRBJ2-7; TRBD2 matches at 7 bases. Germline CDR1 SGHAT, CDR2 FQNNGV. The V and J ends lost 5 bases and 3 bases, in that order; junction bases with no gene match: 13. The CDR3 sequence is 16 residues long. The CDR3 is CASSDESRDYYYEQYF. The CDR3 DNA follows: TGTGCCAGCAGCGACGAGAGCCGGGACTATTACTACGAGCAGTACTTC.

This clone was observed a few times. The rearrangement links TRBV28 to TRBJ1-4; 8 positions match TRBD1. The V gene's germline CDR1 is MDHEN and CDR2 SYDVKM. The CDR3 is 15 residues long. The V segment lost 4 bases and the J segment 8 bases; nucleotides outside the gene matches: 9. The chain's CDR3 is CASSSAGTGLEKLFF. DNA for the CDR3: TGTGCCAGCAGTTCCGCCGGGACAGGCCTCGAAAAACTGTTTTTT.

This chain links TRBV28 with TRBJ2-7, with 7 positions matching TRBD1. Germline V CDR1 and CDR2: MDHEN, SYDVKM. CDR3 length equals 15 residues. V lost 6 bases to trimming and J lost 7 bases; unmatched junction nucleotides: 15. The chain's CDR3 is CASRRPDRAPPEQYF. CDR3 coding DNA: TGTGCCAGCAGGAGACCCGACAGGGCCCCGCCAGAGCAGTACTTC.

The V call is TRBV9, the J call TRBJ2-5, with TRBD1 matching over 7 bases. The CDR3 covers 17 residues. CDR1 SGDLS and CDR2 YYNGEE come from the germline V gene. V was clipped by 0 bases and J by 5 bases; unmatched bases: 13. The CDR3 DNA sequence: TGTGCCAGCAGCGTAGATCGTCCGGGACAGTCGGGGGAGACCCAGTACTTC. Amino acids: CASSVDRPGQSGETQYF.

The chain recombines TRBV27 with TRBJ2-1; D unresolved. The ends were cut back, 6 bases at V and 4 bases at J, with 25 bases in the middle. CDR3 length equals 18 residues. Per the germline V gene, CDR1 is MNHEY and CDR2 is SMNVEV (reference sequence). The CDR3 here is CASRRTDWTPEAYNEQFF. Here the CDR3 DNA reads TGTGCCAGCAGAAGAACAGACTGGACGCCTGAAGCTTACAATGAGCAGTTCTTC.

This clone was found once. J is TRBJ1-5 and V is TRBV27; no reliable D call. The CDR3 is made up of 14 amino acids. V lost 0 bases, J lost 6 bases, and 9 bases lay in between. Germline CDR1 is MNHEY and CDR2 is SMNVEV (reference sequence). This CDR3 reads CASSLSYRTQPQHF. CDR3 coding DNA: TGTGCCAGCAGTTTATCATACCGGACTCAGCCCCAGCATTTT.

This clone came up once. The V call is TRBV28, the J call TRBJ2-1; D gene ambiguous. CDR3 length equals 11 residues. Trimming pared 6 bases from V and 6 bases from J, leaving 6 bases between. Per the germline V gene, CDR1 is MDHEN and CDR2 is SYDVKM. The CDR3 reads CASSVGNEQFF. Here the CDR3 DNA reads TGTGCCAGCAGCGTGGGCAATGAGCAGTTCTTC.

In its sample, this clone was seen a few times. This sequence joins TRBV2 and TRBJ1-1; 11 bases align to TRBD1. The V and J ends lost 8 bases and 3 bases, in that order; junction bases with no gene match: 2. This CDR3 comprises 13 residues. Germline-derived CDR1 and CDR2 are SNHLY and FYNNEI. The CDR3 is CASRTGGYTEAFF. The CDR3 nucleotides read TGTGCCAGCCGGACAGGGGGCTACACTGAAGCTTTCTTT.

V is TRBV6-5 and J is TRBJ2-1, with TRBD1 matching 7 bases. CDR1 is MNHEY and CDR2 is SVGAGI in the germline V gene. There are 16 residues in the CDR3. Trimming took 0 bases from V and 3 from J; bases not matched to a gene: 5. For the CDR3, the DNA is TGTGCCAGCAGTTACTCGAGGCAGGGGGTCTACAATGAGCAGTTCTTC. It specifies CASSYSRQGVYNEQFF.

This clone appeared a few times. This chain links TRBV29-1 with TRBJ1-4; D unresolved. Germline CDR1 and CDR2: SQVTM and ANQGSEA. V lost 4 bases to trimming and J lost 3 bases, with 3 bases between them. This CDR3 comprises 11 residues. The chain's CDR3 is CSVGSNEKLFF. The CDR3 DNA follows: TGCAGCGTTGGTTCTAATGAAAAACTGTTTTTT.

This chain joins TRBV4-1 and TRBJ1-1; no firm D call. Germline values: CDR1 MGHRA, CDR2 YSYEKL. V lost 5 bases and J 1 base, leaving 11 bases between the germline ends. The CDR3 has 14 residues. The CDR3 loop reads CASSTSLTNTEAFF. The CDR3 DNA sequence: TGCGCCAGCAGCACCTCCCTTACGAACACTGAAGCTTTCTTT.